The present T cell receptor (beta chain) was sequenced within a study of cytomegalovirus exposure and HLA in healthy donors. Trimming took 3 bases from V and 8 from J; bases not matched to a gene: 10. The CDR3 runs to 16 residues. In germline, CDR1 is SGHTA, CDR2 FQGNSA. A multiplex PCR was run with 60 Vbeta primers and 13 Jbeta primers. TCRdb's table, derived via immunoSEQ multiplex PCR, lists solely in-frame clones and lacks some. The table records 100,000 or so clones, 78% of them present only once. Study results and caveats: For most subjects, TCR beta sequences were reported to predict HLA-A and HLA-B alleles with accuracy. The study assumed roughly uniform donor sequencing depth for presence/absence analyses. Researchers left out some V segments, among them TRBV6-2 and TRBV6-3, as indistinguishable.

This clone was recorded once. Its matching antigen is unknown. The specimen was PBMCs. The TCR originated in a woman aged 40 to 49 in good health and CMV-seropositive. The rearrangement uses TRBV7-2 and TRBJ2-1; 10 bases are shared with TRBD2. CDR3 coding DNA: TGTGCCAGCAGCTTCATGGCGGGACTAGCGCTTTATGAGCAGTTCTTC. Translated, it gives CASSFMAGLALYEQFF.